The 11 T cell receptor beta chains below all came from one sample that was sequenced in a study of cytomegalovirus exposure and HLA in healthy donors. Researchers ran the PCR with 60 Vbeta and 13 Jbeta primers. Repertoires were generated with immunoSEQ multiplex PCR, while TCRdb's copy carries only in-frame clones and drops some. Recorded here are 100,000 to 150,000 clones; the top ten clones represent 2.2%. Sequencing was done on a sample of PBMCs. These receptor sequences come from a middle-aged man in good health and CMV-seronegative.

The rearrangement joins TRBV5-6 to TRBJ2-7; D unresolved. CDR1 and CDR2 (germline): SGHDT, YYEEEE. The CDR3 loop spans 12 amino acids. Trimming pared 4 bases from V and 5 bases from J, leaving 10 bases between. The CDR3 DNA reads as TGTGCCAGCAGCCTGTCGTCGGACGAGCAGTACTTC. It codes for CASSLSSDEQYF.

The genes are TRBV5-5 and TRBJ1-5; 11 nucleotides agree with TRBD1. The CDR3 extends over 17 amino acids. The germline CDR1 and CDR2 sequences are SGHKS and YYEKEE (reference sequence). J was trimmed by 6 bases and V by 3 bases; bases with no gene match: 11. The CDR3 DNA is TGTGCCAGCAGCTGGGACAGGGGGTTCGGAACCCCTCAGCCCCAGCATTTT. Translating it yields CASSWDRGFGTPQPQHF.

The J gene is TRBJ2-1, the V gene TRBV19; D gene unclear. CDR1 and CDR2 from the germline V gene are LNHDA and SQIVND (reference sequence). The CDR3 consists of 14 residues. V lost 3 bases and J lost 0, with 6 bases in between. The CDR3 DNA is TGTGCCAGTAGTATCCAACTCTCCTACAATGAGCAGTTCTTC. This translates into CASSIQLSYNEQFF.

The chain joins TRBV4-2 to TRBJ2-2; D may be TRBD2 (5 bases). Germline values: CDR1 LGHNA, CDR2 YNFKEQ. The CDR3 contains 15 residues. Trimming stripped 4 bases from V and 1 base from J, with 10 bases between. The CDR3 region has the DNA TGTGCCAGCAGCCCGCAGGAGGTGAACACCGGGGAGCTGTTTTTT. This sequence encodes CASSPQEVNTGELFF.

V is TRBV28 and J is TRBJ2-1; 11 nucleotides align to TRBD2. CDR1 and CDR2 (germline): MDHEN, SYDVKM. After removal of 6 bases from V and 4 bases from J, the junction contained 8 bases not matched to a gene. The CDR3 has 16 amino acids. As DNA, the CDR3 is TGTGCCAGCAGCCTGGGGGGACTAGCGGTATACAATGAGCAGTTCTTC. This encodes CASSLGGLAVYNEQFF.

The CDR3 DNA sequence: TGTGCCTGGAGTGTAGGGGACAGGGGCACTGAAGCTTTCTTT. Protein sequence: CAWSVGDRGTEAFF. The V gene is TRBV30, the J gene TRBJ1-1, with 10 bases aligning to TRBD1. With V trimmed by 0 bases and J by 4 bases, 2 bases remained unmatched. The CDR3 has 14 amino acids. Germline V lookup: CDR1 GTSNPN, CDR2 SVGIG (reference sequence). The full variable domain, in which reference TRBV30 and TRBJ1-1 provide the parts outside the CDR3, is SQTIHQWPATLVQPVGSPLSLECTVEGTSNPNLYWYRQAAGRGLQLLFYSVGIGQISSEVPQNLSASRPQDRQFILSSKKLLLSDSGFYLCAWSVGDRGTEAFFGQGTRLTVV.

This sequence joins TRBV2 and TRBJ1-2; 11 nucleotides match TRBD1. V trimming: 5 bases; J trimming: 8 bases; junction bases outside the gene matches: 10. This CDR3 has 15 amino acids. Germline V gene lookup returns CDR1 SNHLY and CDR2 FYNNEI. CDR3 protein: CASSRPGQGDGGYTF. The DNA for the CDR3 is TGTGCCAGCAGTCGGCCGGGACAGGGGGATGGAGGCTACACCTTC.

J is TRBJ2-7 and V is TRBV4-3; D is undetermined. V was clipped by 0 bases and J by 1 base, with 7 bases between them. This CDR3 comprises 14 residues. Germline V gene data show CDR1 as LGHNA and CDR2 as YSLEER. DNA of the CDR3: TGCGCCAGCAGCCAAGATACAGTATCCTACGAGCAGTACTTC. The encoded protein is CASSQDTVSYEQYF.

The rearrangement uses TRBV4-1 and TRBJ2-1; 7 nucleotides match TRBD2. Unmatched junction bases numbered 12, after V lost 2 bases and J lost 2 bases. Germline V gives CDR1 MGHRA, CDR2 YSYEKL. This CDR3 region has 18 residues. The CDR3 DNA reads TGCGCCAGCAGCCAAAGCCCGCCGCGCGGGAGAGCCTACAATGAGCAGTTCTTC. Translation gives CASSQSPPRGRAYNEQFF.

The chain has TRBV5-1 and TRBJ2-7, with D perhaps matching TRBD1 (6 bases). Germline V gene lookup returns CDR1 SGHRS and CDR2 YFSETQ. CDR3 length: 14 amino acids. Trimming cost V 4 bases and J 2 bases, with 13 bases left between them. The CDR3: CASSRDILPYEQYF. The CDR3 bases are TGCGCCAGCAGCAGGGACATTCTTCCCTACGAGCAGTACTTC. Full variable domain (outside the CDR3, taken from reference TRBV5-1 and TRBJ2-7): KAGVTQTPRYLIKTRGQQVTLSCSPISGHRSVSWYQQTPGQGLQFLFEYFSETQRNKGNFPGRFSGRQFSNSRSEMNVSTLELGDSALYLCASSRDILPYEQYFGPGTRLTVT.

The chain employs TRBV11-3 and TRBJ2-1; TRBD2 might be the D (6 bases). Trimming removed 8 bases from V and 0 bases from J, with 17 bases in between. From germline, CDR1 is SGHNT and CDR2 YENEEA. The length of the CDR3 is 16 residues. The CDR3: CASDGGGQRSYNEQFF. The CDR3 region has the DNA TGTGCCAGCGATGGAGGAGGGCAACGCTCCTACAATGAGCAGTTCTTC.